A single sample is the source of the 10 T cell receptor beta chains below, sequenced in a study of T-cell reconstitution after alpha-beta-depleted transplantation in children. The TCRbeta library was prepared with unique molecular identifiers. TCRdb analysed the PCR reads with MiXCR anew, one entry per CDR3 protein. The sample has hundreds of thousands of distinct CDR3 sequences; roughly 13% are singletons. Material: PBMCs, obtained before TCRalphabeta/CD19-depleted stem cell transplant. The receptors shown here come from a girl aged 2 to 10 with congenital amegakaryocytic thrombocytopenia, due to receive a stem cell transplant.

This clonotype was seen many times. This chain joins TRBV9 and TRBJ2-1; TRBD1 aligns across 9 bases. CDR3 length: 14 residues. CDR1 and CDR2 from the germline V gene are SGDLS and YYNGEE. Trimming took 4 bases from V and 6 from J; bases not matched to a gene: 5. CDR3 DNA sequence: TGTGCCAGCAGCATCCGGGACAGGGTCAATGAGCAGTTCTTC. Residues: CASSIRDRVNEQFF.

There are a few counts of this clonotype. J is TRBJ2-5 and V is TRBV19, with 7 bases aligning to TRBD2. Germline assignment: CDR1 LNHDA and CDR2 SQIVND (reference sequence). The trim removed 4 bases at V and 7 bases at J, leaving 6 bases unmatched. This CDR3 is built from 13 residues. CDR3 sequence (DNA): TGTGCCAGTAGTAGCGGCAGGGAGGGGACCCAGTACTTC. Translation: CASSSGREGTQYF.

This clonotype was seen a few times. The chain couples TRBV5-1 to TRBJ2-1, with D perhaps matching TRBD1 (6 bases). CDR3 length: 14 residues. Trimming cost V 4 bases and J 7 bases, with 15 bases left between them. Germline-derived CDR1 and CDR2 are SGHRS and YFSETQ. CDR3 bases: TGCGCCAGCAGCCCCCTCGGACAGAAGAATGAGCAGTTCTTC. Protein sequence: CASSPLGQKNEQFF. Full variable domain (remainder filled in from reference TRBV5-1 and TRBJ2-1): KAGVTQTPRYLIKTRGQQVTLSCSPISGHRSVSWYQQTPGQGLQFLFEYFSETQRNKGNFPGRFSGRQFSNSRSEMNVSTLELGDSALYLCASSPLGQKNEQFFGPGTRLTVL.

The rearrangement uses TRBV7-9 and TRBJ1-1; the D is unclear. Germline V gene data show CDR1 as SEHNR and CDR2 as FQNEAQ (reference sequence). V was clipped by 3 bases and J by 8 bases, with 13 bases between them. The CDR3 has 13 amino acids. The CDR3 spells CASSLGGAWEAFF. As DNA, the CDR3 is TGTGCCAGCAGCTTGGGAGGCGCATGGGAAGCTTTCTTT.

This clonotype was seen repeatedly, ten times or more. The chain's CDR3 is CSALTSGRSFRYEQYF. CDR3 nucleotides: TGCAGTGCCCTGACTAGCGGGAGAAGTTTTAGGTACGAGCAGTACTTC. The gene calls are TRBV20-1 and TRBJ2-7; TRBD2 aligns across 12 bases. The J segment lost 4 bases and the V segment lost 6 bases, leaving 13 bases of the junction unmatched. The CDR3 runs 16 residues. Germline lookup yields CDR1 DFQATT and CDR2 SNEGSKA (reference sequence).

CDR3 nucleotides: TGCAGCCCCGCCCCAAAGGGACAGGGGGCTGTAGGGCCAACCAAAAACATTCAGTACTTC. This codes for CSPAPKGQGAVGPTKNIQYF. The chain joins TRBV29-1 to TRBJ2-4; 12 bases map to TRBD1. The CDR3 runs 20 residues. V lost 8 bases and J lost 2; bases outside the gene matches: 22. The germline V gene encodes CDR1 SQVTM and CDR2 ANQGSEA.

This clonotype appeared many times. The rearrangement joins TRBV20-1 to TRBJ2-1; either TRBD1 or TRBD2 may supply D (5 bases each). CDR3 size: 13 residues. Trimming pared 6 bases from V and 8 bases from J, leaving 17 bases between. Germline V gene data show CDR1 as DFQATT and CDR2 as SNEGSKA (reference sequence). CDR3 nucleotide sequence: TGCAGTGCCGCCCCGGGGACCCTTGATGAGCAGTTCTTC. Translation gives CSAAPGTLDEQFF.

This clonotype was counted ten times or more. The chain links TRBV20-1 to TRBJ2-2; D call uncertain. Between the trimmed V and J ends, which lost 3 bases and 2 bases, there was a span of 7 bases. In germline, CDR1 is DFQATT, CDR2 SNEGSKA (reference sequence). The CDR3 spans 13 residues. The CDR3 sequence is CSASLENTGELFF. The CDR3 DNA follows: TGCAGTGCTAGTTTGGAAAACACCGGGGAGCTGTTTTTT.

This clonotype was counted many times. CDR3 protein: CASSLAGGNGELFF. The CDR3 nucleotides read TGCGCCAGCAGCTTGGCAGGGGGCAATGGGGAGCTGTTTTTT. J is TRBJ2-2 and V is TRBV5-1; 8 bases line up with TRBD1. Germline CDR1 reads SGHRS; CDR2 reads YFSETQ. V shed 0 bases, J shed 8 bases, and the junction held 3 bases outside the gene matches. The CDR3 sequence is 14 residues long.

The chain links TRBV29-1 to TRBJ2-3; the D is unclear. The CDR3 consists of 11 residues. From germline, CDR1 is SQVTM and CDR2 ANQGSEA. The germline V and J ends were trimmed by 6 bases and 3 bases, with 7 bases remaining between them. The CDR3 DNA reads as TGCAGCGTCGCACAAACAGATACGCAGTATTTT. It translates to CSVAQTDTQYF.